This T cell receptor (beta chain) was captured by sequencing in a study of T cell responses to AZD1222 COVID-19 vaccine. General study findings and limits: Most donors were white British, females outnumbered males, and clonal diversity was possibly underestimated. Researchers took repertoire samples only after the peak T cell response had come. Regions 160-218 and 743-854 dominated among vaccine-associated CD4 TCRs spanning spike.

TCRdb's copy holds only in-frame clones and misses some; the assay was immunoSEQ multiplex PCR. The sample has fewer than 95,000 clones; around 90% are singletons. With respect to this clone: Its specificity is not known.

The length of the CDR3 is 16 residues. V lost 4 bases, J lost 1 base, and 5 bases stayed unmatched. Germline-derived CDR1 and CDR2 are LGHDT and YNNKEL (reference sequence). The clonotype comes from an adult who received the AZD1222 COVID-19 vaccine. This chain uses TRBV3-1 (or the pseudogene TRBV3-2) with TRBJ2-1; 9 nucleotides agree with TRBD2. Source: peripheral blood, taken 28 days after the second AZD1222 dose. CDR3 protein: CASSPTSGESYNEQFF. Written as DNA, the CDR3 is TGTGCCAGCAGCCCGACTAGCGGCGAATCCTACAATGAGCAGTTCTTC.